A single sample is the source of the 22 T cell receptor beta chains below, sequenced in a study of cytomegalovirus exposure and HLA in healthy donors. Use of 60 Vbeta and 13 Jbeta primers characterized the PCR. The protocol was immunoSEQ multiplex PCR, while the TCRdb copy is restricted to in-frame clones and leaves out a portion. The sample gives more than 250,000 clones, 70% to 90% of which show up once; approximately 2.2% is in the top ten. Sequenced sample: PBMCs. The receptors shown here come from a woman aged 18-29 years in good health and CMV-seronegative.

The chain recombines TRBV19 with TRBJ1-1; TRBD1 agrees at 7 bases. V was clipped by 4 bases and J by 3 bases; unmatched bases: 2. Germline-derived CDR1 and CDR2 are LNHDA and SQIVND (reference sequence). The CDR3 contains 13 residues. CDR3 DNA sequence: TGTGCCAGTAGTACACAGGGGTACACTGAAGCTTTCTTT. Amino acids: CASSTQGYTEAFF.

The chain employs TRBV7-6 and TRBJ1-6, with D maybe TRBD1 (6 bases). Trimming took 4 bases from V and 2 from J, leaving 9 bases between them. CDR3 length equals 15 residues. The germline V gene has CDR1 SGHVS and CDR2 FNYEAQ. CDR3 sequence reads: CASSSGQTYNSPLHF. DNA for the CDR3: TGTGCCAGCAGCTCTGGACAGACCTATAATTCACCCCTCCACTTT.

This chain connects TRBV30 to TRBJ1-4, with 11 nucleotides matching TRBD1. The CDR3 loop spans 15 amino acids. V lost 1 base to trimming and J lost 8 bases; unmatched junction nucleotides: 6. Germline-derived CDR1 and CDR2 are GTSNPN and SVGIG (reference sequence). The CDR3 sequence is CAWSAGTGGTEKLFF. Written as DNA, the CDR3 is TGTGCCTGGAGTGCCGGGACAGGGGGAACCGAAAAACTGTTTTTT.

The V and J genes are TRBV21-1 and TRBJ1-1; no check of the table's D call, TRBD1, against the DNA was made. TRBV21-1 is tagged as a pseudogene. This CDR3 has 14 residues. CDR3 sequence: CASSNRQLNTEAFF. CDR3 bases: TGTGCCAGCAGCAACAGGCAGTTGAACACTGAAGCTTTCTTT.

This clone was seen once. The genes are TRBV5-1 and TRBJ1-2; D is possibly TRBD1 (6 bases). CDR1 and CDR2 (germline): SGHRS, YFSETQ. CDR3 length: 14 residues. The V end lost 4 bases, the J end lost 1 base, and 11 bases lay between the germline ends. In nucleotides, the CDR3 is TGCGCCAGCAGCGCATCACAGGGTAACTATGGCTACACCTTC. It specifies CASSASQGNYGYTF. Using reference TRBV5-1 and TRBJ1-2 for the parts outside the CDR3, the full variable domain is KAGVTQTPRYLIKTRGQQVTLSCSPISGHRSVSWYQQTPGQGLQFLFEYFSETQRNKGNFPGRFSGRQFSNSRSEMNVSTLELGDSALYLCASSASQGNYGYTFGSGTRLTVV.

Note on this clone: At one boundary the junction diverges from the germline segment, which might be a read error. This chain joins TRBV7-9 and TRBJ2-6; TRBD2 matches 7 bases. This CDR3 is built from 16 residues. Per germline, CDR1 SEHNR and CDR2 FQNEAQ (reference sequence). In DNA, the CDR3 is TGTTCCAGCAGCTTAGGCCGGGGGGTTGGGGCCAACGTCCTGACTTTC. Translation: CSSSLGRGVGANVLTF.

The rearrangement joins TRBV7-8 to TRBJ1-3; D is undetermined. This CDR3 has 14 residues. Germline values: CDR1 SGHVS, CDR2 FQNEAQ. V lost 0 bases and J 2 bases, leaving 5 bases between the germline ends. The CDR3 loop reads CASSLAAPGNTIYF. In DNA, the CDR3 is TGTGCCAGCAGCTTAGCGGCTCCTGGAAACACCATATATTTT.

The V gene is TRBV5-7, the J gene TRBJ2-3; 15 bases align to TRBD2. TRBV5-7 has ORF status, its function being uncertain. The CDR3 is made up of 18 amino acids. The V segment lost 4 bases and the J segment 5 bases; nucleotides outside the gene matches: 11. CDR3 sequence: CASSLERTSGGALDTQYF. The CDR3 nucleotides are TGTGCCAGCAGCCTGGAGAGGACTAGCGGGGGGGCCTTAGATACGCAGTATTTT.

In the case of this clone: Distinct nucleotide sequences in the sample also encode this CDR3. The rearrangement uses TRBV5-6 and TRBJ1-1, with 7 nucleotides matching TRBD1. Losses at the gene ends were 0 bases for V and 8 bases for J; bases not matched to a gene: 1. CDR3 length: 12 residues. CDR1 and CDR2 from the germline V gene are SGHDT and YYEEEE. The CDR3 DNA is TGTGCCAGCAGCTTGGGGACAGGCGAAGCTTTCTTT. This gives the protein CASSLGTGEAFF.

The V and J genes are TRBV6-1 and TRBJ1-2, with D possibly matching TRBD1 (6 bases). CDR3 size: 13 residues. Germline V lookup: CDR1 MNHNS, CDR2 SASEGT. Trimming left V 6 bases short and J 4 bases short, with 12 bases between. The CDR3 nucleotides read TGTGCCAGCAGGGACAGTCGGATCTATGGCTACACCTTC. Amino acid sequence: CASRDSRIYGYTF.

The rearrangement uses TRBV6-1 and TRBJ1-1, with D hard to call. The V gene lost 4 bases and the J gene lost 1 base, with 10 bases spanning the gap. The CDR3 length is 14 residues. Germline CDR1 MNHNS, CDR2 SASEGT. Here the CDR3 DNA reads TGTGCCAGCAGTGTCGAGGGTGGGAACACTGAAGCTTTCTTT. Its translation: CASSVEGGNTEAFF.

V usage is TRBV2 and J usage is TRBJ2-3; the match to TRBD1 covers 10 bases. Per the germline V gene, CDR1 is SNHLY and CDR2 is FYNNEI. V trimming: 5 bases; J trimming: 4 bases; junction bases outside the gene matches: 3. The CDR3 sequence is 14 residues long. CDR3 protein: CASSLGQGADTQYF. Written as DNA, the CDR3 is TGTGCCAGCAGTCTTGGACAGGGGGCAGATACGCAGTATTTT.

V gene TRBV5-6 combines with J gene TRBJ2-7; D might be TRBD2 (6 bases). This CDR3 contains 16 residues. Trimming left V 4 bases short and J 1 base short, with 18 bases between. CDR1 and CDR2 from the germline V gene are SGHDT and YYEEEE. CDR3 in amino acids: CASSVDGGGRSYEQYF. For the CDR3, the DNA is TGTGCCAGCAGCGTGGATGGTGGGGGGAGATCCTACGAGCAGTACTTC.

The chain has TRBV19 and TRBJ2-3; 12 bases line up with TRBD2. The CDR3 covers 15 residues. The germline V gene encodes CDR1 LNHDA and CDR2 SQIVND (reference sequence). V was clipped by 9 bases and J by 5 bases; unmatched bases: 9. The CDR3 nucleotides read TGTGCCAGCGGACTAGCGGGACCCTCGGTAGATACGCAGTATTTT. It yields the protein CASGLAGPSVDTQYF.

The CDR3 DNA sequence: TGTGCCAGCAGCTTAGTAGAGGGCTCAATTGTAAATTCACCCCTCCACTTT. Encoded protein: CASSLVEGSIVNSPLHF. The V and J genes are TRBV11-2 and TRBJ1-6; D unresolved. The CDR3 loop spans 17 amino acids. Germline lookup yields CDR1 SGHAT and CDR2 FQNNGV. V dropped 1 base and J dropped 7 bases, with 17 bases sitting between them.

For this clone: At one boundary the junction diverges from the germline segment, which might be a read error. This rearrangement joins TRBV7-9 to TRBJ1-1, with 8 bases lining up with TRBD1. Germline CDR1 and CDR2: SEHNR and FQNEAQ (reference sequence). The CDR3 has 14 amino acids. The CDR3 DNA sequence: TGTTCCAGCAGCTTAGGGACAGGGAACACTGAAGCTTTCTTT. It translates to CSSSLGTGNTEAFF. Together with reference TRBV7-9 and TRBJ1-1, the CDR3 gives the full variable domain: DTGVSQNPRHKITKRGQNVTFRCDPISEHNRLYWYRQTLGQGPEFLTYFQNEAQLEKSRLLSDRFSAERPKGSFSTLEIQRTEQGDSAMYLCSSSLGTGNTEAFFGQGTRLTVV.

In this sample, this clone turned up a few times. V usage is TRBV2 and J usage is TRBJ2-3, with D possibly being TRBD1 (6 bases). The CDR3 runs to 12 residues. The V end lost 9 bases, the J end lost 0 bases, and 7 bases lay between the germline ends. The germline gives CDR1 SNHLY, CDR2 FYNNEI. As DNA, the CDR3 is TGTGCCAGACAGGGTAGCACAGATACGCAGTATTTT. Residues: CARQGSTDTQYF.

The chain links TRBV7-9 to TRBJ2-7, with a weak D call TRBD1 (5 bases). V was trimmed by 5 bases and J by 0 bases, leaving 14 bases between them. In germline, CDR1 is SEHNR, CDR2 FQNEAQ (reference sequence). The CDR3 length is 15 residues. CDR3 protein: CASSHTGVPSYEQYF. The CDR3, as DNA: TGTGCCAGCAGCCACACAGGAGTACCCTCCTACGAGCAGTACTTC.

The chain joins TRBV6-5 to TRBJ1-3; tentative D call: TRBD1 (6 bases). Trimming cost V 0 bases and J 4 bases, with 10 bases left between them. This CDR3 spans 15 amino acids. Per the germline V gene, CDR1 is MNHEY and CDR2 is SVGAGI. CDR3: CASSYSRGRGNTIYF. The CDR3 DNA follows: TGTGCCAGCAGTTACTCCAGGGGTCGGGGAAACACCATATATTTT.

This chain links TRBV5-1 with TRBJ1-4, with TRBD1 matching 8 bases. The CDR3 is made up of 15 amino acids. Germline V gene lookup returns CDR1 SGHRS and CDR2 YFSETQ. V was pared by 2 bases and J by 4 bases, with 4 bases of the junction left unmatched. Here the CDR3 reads CASSLQGEFNEKLFF. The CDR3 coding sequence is TGCGCCAGCAGCTTACAGGGGGAGTTTAATGAAAAACTGTTTTTT.

The CDR3 sequence: CASSLGQGNGEQYF. DNA of the CDR3: TGCGCCAGCAGCTTGGGACAGGGGAACGGCGAGCAGTACTTC. The rearrangement uses TRBV5-1 and TRBJ2-7; 8 nucleotides agree with TRBD1. This CDR3 has 14 residues. From germline, CDR1 is SGHRS and CDR2 YFSETQ. J gave up 6 bases and V 0 bases, and 5 bases lay outside the gene matches.

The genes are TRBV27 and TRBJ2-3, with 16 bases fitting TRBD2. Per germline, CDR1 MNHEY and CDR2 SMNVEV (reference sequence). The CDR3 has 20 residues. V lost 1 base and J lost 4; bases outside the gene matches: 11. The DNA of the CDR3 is TGTGCCAGCAGTTTATTTTACGGGACTAGCGGGGGGGCCGATCCAGATACGCAGTATTTT. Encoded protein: CASSLFYGTSGGADPDTQYF.